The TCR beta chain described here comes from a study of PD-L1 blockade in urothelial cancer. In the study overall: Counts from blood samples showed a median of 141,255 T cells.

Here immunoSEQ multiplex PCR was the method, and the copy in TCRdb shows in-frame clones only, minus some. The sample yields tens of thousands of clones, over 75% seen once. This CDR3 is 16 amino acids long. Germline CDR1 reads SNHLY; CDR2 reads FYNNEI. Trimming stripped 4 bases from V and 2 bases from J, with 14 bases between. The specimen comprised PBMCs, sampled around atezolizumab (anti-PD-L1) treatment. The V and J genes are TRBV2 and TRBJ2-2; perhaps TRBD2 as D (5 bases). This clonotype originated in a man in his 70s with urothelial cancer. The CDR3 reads CASSVQRTSNTGELFF. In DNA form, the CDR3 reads TGTGCCAGCAGTGTTCAGCGGACTTCCAACACCGGGGAGCTGTTTTTT.